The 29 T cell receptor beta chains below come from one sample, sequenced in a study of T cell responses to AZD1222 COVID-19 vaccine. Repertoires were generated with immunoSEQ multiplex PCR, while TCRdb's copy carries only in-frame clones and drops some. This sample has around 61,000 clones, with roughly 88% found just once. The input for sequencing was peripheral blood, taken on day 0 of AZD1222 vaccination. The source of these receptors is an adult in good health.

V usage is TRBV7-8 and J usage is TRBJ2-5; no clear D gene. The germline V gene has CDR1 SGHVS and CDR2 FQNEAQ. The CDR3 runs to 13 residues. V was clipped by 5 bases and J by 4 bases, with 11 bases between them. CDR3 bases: TGTGCCAGCAGCCAGGCACAGTTAGAGACCCAGTACTTC. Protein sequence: CASSQAQLETQYF.

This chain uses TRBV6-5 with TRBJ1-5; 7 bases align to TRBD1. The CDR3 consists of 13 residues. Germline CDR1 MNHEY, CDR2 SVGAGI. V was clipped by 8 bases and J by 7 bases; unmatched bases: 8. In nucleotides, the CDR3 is TGTGCCAGCGGAAAAACAGGGGAACAGCCCCAGCATTTT. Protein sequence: CASGKTGEQPQHF.

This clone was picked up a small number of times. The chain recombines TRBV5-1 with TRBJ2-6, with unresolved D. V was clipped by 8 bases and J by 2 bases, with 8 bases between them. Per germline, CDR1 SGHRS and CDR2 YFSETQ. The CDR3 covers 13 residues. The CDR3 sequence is CASQPAGANVLTF. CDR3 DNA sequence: TGCGCCAGTCAGCCCGCTGGGGCCAACGTCCTGACTTTC.

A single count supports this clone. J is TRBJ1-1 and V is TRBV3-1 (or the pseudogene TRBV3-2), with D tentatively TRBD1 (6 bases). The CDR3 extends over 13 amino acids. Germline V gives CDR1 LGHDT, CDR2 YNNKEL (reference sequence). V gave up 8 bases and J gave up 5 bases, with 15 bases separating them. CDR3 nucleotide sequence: TGTGCCAGCCGCAGACAGGTCGGGACTGAAGCTTTCTTT. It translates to CASRRQVGTEAFF.

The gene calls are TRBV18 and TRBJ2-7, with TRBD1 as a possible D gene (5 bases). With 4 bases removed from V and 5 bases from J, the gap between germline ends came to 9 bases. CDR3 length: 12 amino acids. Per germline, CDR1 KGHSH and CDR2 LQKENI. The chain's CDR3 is CASSLGRDEQYF. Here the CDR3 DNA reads TGTGCCAGCTCACTCGGCAGGGACGAGCAGTACTTC.

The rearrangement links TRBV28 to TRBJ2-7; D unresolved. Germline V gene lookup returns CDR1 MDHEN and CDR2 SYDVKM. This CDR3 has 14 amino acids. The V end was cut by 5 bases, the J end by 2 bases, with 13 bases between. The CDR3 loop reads CASSIPPGTYEQYF. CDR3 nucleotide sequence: TGTGCCAGCAGTATCCCCCCGGGCACCTACGAGCAGTACTTC.

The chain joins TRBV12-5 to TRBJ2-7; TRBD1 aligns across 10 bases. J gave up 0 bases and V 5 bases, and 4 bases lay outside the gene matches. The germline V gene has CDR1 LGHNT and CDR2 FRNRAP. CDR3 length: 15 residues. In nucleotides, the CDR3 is TGTGCTAGTGGTCCGGACAGGGGGATCTCCTACGAGCAGTACTTC. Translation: CASGPDRGISYEQYF.

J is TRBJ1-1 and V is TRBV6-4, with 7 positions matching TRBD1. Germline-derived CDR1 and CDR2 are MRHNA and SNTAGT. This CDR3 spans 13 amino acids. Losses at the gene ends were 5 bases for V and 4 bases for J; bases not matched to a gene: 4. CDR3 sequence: CASSQTGATEAFF. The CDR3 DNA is TGTGCCAGCAGTCAAACAGGGGCCACTGAAGCTTTCTTT.

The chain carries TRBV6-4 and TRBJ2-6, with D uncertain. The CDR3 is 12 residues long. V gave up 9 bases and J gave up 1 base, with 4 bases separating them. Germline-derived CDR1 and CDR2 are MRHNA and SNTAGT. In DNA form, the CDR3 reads TGTGCCAGGGGATCTGGGGCCAACGTCCTGACTTTC. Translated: CARGSGANVLTF.

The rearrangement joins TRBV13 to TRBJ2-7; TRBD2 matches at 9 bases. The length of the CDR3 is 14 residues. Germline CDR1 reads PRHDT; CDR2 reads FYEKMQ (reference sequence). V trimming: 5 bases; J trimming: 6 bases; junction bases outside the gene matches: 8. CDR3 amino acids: CASSGGTSYSEQYF. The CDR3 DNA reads TGTGCCAGCAGCGGAGGGACTAGCTACTCCGAGCAGTACTTC.

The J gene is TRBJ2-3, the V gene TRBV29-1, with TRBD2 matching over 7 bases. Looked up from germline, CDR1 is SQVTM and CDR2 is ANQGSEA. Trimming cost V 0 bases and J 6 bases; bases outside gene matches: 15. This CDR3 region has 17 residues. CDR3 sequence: CSVEDSGGGAIKDTQYF. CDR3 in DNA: TGCAGCGTTGAAGATTCCGGCGGGGGAGCAATCAAGGATACGCAGTATTTT.

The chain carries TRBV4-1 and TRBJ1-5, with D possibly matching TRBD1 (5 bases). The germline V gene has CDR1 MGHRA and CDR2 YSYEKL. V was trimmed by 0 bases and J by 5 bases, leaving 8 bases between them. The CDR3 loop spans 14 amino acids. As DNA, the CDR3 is TGCGCCAGCAGCCAAGAGGGGGGAGATCAGCCCCAGCATTTT. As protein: CASSQEGGDQPQHF.

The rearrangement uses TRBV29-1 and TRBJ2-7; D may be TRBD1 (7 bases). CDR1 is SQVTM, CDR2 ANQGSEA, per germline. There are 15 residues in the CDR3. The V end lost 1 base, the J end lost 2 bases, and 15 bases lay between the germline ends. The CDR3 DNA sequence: TGCAGCGTTGAAGGGATGCGGGACAGCCCCTACGAGCAGTACTTC. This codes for CSVEGMRDSPYEQYF.

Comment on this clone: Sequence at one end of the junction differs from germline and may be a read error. The CDR3: CASSPNSVGTALF. The CDR3, as DNA: TGTGCCAGCAGCCCTAATTCCGTTGGGACAGCCCTATTT. The chain employs TRBV11-2 and TRBJ1-3, with 7 bases that match TRBD1. The CDR3 is 13 amino acids. Germline V gene sequence: CDR1 SGHAT, CDR2 FQNNGV.

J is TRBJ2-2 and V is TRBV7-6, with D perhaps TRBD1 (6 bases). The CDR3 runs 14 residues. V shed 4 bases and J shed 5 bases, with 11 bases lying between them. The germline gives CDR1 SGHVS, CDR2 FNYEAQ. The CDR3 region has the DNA TGTGCCAGCAGCTCGGACAGAAGAACCGGGGAGCTGTTTTTT. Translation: CASSSDRRTGELFF.

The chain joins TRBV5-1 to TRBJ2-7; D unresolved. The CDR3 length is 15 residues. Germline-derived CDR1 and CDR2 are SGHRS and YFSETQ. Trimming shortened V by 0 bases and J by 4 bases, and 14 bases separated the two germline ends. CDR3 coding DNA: TGCGCCAGCAGCTTGGAAGGGCCCGCGGCATACGAGCAGTACTTC. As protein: CASSLEGPAAYEQYF.

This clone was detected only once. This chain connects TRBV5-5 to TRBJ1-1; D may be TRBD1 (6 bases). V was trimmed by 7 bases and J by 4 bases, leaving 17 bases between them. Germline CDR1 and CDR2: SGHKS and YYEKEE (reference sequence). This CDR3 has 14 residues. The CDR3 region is CASGAGAVSTEAFF. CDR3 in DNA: TGTGCCAGCGGGGCAGGGGCGGTTAGCACTGAAGCTTTCTTT.

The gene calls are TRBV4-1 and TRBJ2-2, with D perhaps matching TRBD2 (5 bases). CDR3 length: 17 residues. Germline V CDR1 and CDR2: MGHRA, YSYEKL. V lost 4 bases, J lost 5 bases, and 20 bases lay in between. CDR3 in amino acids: CASSLPTLGMNTGELFF. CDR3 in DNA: TGCGCCAGCAGCCTCCCCACACTAGGAATGAATACCGGGGAGCTGTTTTTT.

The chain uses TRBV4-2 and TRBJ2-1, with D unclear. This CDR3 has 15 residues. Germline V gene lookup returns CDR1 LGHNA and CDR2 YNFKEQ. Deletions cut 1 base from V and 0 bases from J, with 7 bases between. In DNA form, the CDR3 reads TGTGCCAGCAGCCAAGGACGTAGCTCCTACAATGAGCAGTTCTTC. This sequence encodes CASSQGRSSYNEQFF.

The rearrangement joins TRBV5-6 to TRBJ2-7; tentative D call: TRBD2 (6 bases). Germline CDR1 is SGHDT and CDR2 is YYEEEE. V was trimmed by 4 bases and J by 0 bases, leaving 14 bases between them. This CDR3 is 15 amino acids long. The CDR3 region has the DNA TGTGCCAGCAGCCCGGGCGGGGAAAACTCCTACGAGCAGTACTTC. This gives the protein CASSPGGENSYEQYF.

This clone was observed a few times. CDR3 in DNA: TGTGCCAGCAGCTTACTACCAGGGCTAGCGGGGGACAATGAGCAGTTCTTC. It is translated as CASSLLPGLAGDNEQFF. The chain couples TRBV7-8 to TRBJ2-1; TRBD2 agrees at 10 bases. Trimming removed 2 bases from V and 5 bases from J; junction bases left unmatched: 9. From germline, CDR1 is SGHVS and CDR2 FQNEAQ. CDR3 length: 17 residues. Complete variable domain (other parts from reference TRBV7-8 and TRBJ2-1): GAGVSQSPRYKVAKRGQDVALRCDPISGHVSLFWYQQALGQGPEFLTYFQNEAQLDKSGLPSDRFFAERPEGSVSTLKIQRTQQEDSAVYLCASSLLPGLAGDNEQFFGPGTRLTVL.

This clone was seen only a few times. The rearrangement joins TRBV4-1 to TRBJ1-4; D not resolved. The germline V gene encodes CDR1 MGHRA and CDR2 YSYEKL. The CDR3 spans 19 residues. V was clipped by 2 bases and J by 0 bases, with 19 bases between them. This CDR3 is CASSQPLGVQSATNEKLFF. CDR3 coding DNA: TGCGCCAGCAGCCAACCTTTGGGCGTACAGAGTGCAACTAATGAAAAACTGTTTTTT.

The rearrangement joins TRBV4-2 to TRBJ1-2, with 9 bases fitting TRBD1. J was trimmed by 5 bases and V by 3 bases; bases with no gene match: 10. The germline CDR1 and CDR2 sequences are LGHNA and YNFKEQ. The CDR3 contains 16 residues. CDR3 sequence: CASSQALQGAGYGYTF. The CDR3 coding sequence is TGTGCCAGCAGCCAGGCCCTACAGGGGGCGGGGTATGGCTACACCTTC.

The CDR3 DNA reads as TGTGCCAGCAGCGTAGACCCAAAGCGGGGGGAATACAATGAGCAGTTCTTC. Encoded protein: CASSVDPKRGEYNEQFF. This sequence joins TRBV9 and TRBJ2-1; 9 bases agree with TRBD2. The V gene's germline CDR1 is SGDLS and CDR2 YYNGEE. This CDR3 has 17 residues. J gave up 4 bases and V 0 bases, and 8 bases lay outside the gene matches.

Here the CDR3 reads CASSLAEYYGYTF. CDR3 coding DNA: TGTGCCAGCAGTTTAGCAGAATACTATGGCTACACCTTC. The rearrangement links TRBV12-3 or TRBV12-4 to TRBJ1-2; no reliable D call. V lost 0 bases and J 3 bases, leaving 5 bases between the germline ends. The length of the CDR3 is 13 residues.

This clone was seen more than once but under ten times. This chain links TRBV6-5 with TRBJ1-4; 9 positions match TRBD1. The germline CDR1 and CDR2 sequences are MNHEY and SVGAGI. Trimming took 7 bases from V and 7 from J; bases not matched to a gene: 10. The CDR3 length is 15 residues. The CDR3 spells CASTSLDRGIEKLFF. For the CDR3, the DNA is TGTGCCAGCACCTCTCTTGACAGGGGGATTGAAAAACTGTTTTTT.

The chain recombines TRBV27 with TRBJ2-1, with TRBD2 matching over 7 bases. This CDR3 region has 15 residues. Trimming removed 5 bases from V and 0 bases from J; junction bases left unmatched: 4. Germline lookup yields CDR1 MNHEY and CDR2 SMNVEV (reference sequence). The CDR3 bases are TGTGCCAGCAGTCCTAGCGGAAGCTCCTACAATGAGCAGTTCTTC. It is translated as CASSPSGSSYNEQFF.

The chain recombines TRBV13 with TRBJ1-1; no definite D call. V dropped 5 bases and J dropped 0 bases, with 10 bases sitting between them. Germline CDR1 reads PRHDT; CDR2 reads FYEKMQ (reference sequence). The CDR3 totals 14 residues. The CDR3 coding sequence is TGTGCCAGCAGCGGTCGTGGTGTGAACACTGAAGCTTTCTTT. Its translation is CASSGRGVNTEAFF.

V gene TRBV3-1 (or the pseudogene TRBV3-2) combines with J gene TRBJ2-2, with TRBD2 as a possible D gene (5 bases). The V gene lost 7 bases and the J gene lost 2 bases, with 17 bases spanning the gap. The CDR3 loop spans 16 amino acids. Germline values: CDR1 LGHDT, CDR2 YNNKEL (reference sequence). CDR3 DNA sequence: TGTGCCAGCACCTCGGTCCCGGGATTCAACACCGGGGAGCTGTTTTTT. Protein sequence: CASTSVPGFNTGELFF.